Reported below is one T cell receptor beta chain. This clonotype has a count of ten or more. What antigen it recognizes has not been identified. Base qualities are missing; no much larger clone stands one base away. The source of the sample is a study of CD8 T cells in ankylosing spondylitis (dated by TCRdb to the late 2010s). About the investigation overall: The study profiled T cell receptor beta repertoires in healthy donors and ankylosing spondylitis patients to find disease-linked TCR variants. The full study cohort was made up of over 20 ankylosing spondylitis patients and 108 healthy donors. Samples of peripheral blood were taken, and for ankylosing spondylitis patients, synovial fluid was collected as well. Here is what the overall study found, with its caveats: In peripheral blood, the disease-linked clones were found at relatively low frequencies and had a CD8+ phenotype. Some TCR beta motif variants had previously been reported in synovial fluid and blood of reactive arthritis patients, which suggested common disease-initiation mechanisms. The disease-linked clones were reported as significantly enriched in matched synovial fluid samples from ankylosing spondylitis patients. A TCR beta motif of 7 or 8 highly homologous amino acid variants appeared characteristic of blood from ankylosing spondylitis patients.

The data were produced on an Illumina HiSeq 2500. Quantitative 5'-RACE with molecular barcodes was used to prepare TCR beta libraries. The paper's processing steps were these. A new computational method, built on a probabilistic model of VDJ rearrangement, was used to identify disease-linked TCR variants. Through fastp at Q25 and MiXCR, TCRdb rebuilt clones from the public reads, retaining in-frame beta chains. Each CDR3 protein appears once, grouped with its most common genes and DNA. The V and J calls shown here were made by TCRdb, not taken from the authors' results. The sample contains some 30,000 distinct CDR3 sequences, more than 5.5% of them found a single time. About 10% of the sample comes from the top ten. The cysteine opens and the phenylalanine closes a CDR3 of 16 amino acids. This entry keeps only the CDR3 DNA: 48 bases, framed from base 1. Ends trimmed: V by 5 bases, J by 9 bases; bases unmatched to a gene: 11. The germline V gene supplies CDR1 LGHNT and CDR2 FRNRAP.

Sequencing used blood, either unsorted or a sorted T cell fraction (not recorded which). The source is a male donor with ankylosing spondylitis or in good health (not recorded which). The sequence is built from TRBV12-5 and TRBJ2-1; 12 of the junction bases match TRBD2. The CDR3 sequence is CASGMRTSGNSGEQFF. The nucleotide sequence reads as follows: TGTGCTAGTGGTATGAGGACTAGCGGGAATAGTGGTGAGCAGTTCTTC.